This T cell receptor (beta chain) emerged from a study of chemoradiotherapy in HPV16-positive cancers. Overall study: Functional T-cell assays on a couple of HPV16-positive patients' cells defined candidate HPV-specific clones and common TCR motifs. Study-wide findings and caveats: Candidate HPV-specific clones and E7-related TCR motifs grew in tumor during treatment. HPV-specific T cells were functionally defined from only two HPV16-positive patients.

Repertoires were sampled repeatedly during chemoradiotherapy. Libraries were prepared by immunoSEQ multiplex PCR; TCRdb keeps only in-frame clonotypes and omits some of them. The sample carries 5,000 to 8,000 clones, roughly four fifths recorded once. Remarks on this clone: Its antigen remains unknown.

This CDR3 contains 14 residues. Germline loops: CDR1 MDHEN, CDR2 SYDVKM. The sequencing here drew on tumor tissue, taken from a patient who underwent chemoradiotherapy. The chain links TRBV28 to TRBJ2-3; TRBD1 matches 7 bases. The TCR comes from a human donor with HPV-associated anogenital cancer. The CDR3 reads CAITGVRGTDTQYF. In nucleotides, the CDR3 is TGTGCTATCACAGGGGTTAGGGGGACAGATACGCAGTATTTT.